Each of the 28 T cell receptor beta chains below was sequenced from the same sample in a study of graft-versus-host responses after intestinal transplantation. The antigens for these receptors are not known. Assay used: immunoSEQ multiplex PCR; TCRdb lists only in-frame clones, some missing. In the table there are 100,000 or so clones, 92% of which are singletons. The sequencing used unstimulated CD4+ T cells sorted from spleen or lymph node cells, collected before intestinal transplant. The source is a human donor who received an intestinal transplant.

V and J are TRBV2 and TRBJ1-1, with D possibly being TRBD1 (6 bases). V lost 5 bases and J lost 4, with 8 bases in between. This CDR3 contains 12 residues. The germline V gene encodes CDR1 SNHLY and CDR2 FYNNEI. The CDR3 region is CASSHRATEAFF. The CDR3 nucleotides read TGTGCCAGCAGTCACAGGGCCACTGAAGCTTTCTTT.

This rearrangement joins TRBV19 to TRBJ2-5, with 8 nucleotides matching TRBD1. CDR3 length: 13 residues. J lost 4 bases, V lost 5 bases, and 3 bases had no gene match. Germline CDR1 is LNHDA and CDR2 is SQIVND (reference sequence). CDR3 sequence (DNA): TGTGCCAGTAGTCCCGACAGGGGAGAGACCCAGTACTTC. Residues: CASSPDRGETQYF.

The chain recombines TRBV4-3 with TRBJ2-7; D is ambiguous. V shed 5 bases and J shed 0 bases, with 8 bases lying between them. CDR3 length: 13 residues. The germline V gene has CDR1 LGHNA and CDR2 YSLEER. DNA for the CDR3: TGCGCCAGCAGCGTGTCCTTCTCCTACGAGCAGTACTTC. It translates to CASSVSFSYEQYF.

In DNA, the CDR3 is TGTGCCAGCAGTTACCGACGGTCCCTAAGGGGCGAGCAGTACTTC. Protein: CASSYRRSLRGEQYF. The V and J genes are TRBV6-5 and TRBJ2-7; D possibly corresponds to TRBD1 (5 bases). V dropped 2 bases and J dropped 6 bases, with 17 bases sitting between them. The length of the CDR3 is 15 residues. Per germline, CDR1 MNHEY and CDR2 SVGAGI.

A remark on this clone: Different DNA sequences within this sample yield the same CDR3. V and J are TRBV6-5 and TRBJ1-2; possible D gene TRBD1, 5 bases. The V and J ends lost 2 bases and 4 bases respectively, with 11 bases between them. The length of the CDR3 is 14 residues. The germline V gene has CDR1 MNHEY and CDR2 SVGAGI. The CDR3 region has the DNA TGTGCCAGCAGTTACCGTAGGGGCTCCTATGGCTACACCTTC. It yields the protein CASSYRRGSYGYTF.

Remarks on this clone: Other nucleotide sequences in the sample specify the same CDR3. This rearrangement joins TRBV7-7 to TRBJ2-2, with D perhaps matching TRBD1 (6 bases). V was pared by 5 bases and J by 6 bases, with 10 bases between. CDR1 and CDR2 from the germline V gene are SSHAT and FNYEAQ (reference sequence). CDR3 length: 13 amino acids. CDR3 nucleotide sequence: TGTGCCAGCAGCCAGGACAGAGCCGGGGAGCTGTTTTTT. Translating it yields CASSQDRAGELFF.

CDR3 nucleotides: TGTGCCACCAGCAGAGATAAGTCGAGCTCTGGAAACACCATATATTTT. Translation gives CATSRDKSSSGNTIYF. This rearrangement joins TRBV15 to TRBJ1-3; no definite D call. The ends were cut back, 0 bases at V and 0 bases at J, with 9 bases in the middle. Germline V gene sequence: CDR1 LNHNV, CDR2 YYDKDF (reference sequence). CDR3 size: 16 residues.

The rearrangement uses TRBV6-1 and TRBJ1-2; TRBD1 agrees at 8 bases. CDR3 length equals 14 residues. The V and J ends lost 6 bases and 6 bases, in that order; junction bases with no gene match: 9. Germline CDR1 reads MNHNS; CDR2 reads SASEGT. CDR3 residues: CASSVDRGYDGYTF. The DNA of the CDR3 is TGTGCCAGCAGCGTCGACAGGGGATACGATGGCTACACCTTC.

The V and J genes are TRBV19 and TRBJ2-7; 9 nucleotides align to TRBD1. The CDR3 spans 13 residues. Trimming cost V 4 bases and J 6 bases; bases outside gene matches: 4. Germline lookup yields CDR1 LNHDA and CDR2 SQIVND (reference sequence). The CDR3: CASSTGQGPEQYF. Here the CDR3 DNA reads TGTGCCAGTAGTACAGGACAGGGGCCCGAGCAGTACTTC.

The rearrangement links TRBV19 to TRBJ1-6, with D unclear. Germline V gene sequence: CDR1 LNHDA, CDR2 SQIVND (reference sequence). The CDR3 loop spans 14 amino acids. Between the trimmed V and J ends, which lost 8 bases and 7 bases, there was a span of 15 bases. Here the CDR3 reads CASRERAQNSPLHF. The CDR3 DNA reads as TGTGCCAGTCGAGAGAGGGCACAGAATTCACCCCTCCACTTT.

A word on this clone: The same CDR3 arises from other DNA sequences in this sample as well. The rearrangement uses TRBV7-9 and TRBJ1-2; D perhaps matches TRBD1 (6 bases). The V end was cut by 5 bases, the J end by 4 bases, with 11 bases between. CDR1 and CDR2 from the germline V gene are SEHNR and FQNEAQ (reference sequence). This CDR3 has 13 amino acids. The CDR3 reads CASSRTGIYGYTF. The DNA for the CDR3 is TGTGCCAGCAGCCGTACAGGGATCTATGGCTACACCTTC. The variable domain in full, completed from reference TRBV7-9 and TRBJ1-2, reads DTGVSQNPRHKITKRGQNVTFRCDPISEHNRLYWYRQTLGQGPEFLTYFQNEAQLEKSRLLSDRFSAERPKGSFSTLEIQRTEQGDSAMYLCASSRTGIYGYTFGSGTRLTVV.

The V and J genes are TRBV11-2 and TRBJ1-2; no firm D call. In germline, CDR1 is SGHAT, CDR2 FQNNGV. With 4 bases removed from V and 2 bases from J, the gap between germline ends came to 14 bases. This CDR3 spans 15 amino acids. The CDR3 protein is CASSWEWRANYGYTF. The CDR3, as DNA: TGTGCCAGCAGCTGGGAGTGGAGGGCCAACTATGGCTACACCTTC.

The CDR3 DNA is TGTGCCAGTAGTACGGACAGGGCCAATTCACCCCTCCACTTT. Amino acids: CASSTDRANSPLHF. V is TRBV19 and J is TRBJ1-6; 8 nucleotides line up with TRBD1. The V gene end was trimmed by 4 bases and the J gene end by 7 bases; junction bases not matched to a gene: 3. The CDR3 runs 14 residues. Germline loops: CDR1 LNHDA, CDR2 SQIVND (reference sequence).

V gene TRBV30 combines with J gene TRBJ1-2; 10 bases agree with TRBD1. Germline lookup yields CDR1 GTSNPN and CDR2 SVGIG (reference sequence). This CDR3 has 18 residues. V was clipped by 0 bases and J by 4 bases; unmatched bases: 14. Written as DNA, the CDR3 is TGTGCCTGGAGTGTACGGTGGGACAGGGGATCCAGTCGCTATGGCTACACCTTC. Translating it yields CAWSVRWDRGSSRYGYTF.

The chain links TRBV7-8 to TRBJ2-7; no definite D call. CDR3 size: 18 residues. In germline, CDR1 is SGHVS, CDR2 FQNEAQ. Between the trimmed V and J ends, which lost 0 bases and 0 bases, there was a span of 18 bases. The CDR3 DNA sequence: TGTGCCAGCAGCTTAGCAACGTTCAGACCCAACTACTCCTACGAGCAGTACTTC. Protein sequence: CASSLATFRPNYSYEQYF.

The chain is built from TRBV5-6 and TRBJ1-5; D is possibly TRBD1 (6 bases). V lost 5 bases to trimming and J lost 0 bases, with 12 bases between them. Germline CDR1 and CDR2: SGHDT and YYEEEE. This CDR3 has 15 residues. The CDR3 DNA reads TGTGCCAGCAGTGGACAGCAGTATAGCAATCAGCCCCAGCATTTT. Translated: CASSGQQYSNQPQHF.

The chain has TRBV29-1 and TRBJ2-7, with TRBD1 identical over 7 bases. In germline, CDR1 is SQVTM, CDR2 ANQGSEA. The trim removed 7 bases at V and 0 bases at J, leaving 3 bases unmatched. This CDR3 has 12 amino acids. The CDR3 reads CSGQGDSYEQYF. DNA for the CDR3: TGCAGCGGACAGGGAGACTCCTACGAGCAGTACTTC.

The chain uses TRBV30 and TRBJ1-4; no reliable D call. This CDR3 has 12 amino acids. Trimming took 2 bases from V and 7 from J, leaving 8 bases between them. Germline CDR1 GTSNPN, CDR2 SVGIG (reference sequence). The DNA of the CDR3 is TGTGCCTGGAGTTATGTTCGTGAAAAACTGTTTTTT. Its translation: CAWSYVREKLFF. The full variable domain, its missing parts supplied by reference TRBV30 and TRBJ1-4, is SQTIHQWPATLVQPVGSPLSLECTVEGTSNPNLYWYRQAAGRGLQLLFYSVGIGQISSEVPQNLSASRPQDRQFILSSKKLLLSDSGFYLCAWSYVREKLFFGSGTQLSVL.

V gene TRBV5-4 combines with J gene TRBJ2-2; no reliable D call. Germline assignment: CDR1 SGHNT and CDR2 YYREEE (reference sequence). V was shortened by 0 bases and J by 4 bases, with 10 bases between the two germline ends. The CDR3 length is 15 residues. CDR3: CASSLDTSITGELFF. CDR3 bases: TGTGCCAGCAGCTTGGACACAAGTATCACCGGGGAGCTGTTTTTT.

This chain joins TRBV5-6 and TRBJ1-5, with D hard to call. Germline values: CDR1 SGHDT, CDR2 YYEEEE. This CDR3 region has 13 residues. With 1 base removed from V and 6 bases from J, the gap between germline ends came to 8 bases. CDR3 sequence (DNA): TGTGCCAGCAGCTTGCGGGGAGCTCAGCCCCAGCATTTT. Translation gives CASSLRGAQPQHF.

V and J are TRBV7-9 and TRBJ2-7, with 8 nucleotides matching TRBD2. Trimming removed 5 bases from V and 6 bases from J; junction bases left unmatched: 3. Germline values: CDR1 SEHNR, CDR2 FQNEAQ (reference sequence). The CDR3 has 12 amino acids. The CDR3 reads CASSPGGIEQYF. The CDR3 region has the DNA TGTGCCAGCAGCCCGGGAGGGATCGAGCAGTACTTC.

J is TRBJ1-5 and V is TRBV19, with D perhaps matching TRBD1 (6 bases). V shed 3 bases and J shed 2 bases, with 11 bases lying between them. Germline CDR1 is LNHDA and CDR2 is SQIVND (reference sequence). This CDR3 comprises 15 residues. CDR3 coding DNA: TGTGCCAGTAGTATGCGGGGGGGCGGCAATCAGCCCCAGCATTTT. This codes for CASSMRGGGNQPQHF.

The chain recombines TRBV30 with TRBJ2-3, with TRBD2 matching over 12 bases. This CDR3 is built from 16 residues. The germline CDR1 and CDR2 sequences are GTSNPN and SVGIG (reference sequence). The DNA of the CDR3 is TGTGCTTCCTCAAAGACTAGCGGGGGTTTGATGGATACGCAGTATTTT. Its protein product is CASSKTSGGLMDTQYF.

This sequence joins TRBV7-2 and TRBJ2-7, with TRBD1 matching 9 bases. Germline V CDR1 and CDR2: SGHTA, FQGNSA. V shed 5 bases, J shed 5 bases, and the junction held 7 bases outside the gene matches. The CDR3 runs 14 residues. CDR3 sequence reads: CASSPRTGANEQYF. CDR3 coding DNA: TGTGCCAGCAGCCCGAGGACAGGGGCCAACGAGCAGTACTTC.

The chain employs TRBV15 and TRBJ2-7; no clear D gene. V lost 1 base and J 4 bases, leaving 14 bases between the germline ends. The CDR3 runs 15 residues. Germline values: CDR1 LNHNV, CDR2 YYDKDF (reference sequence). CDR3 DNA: TGTGCCACCAGCAGAGCCCCAGTAGCCTTATACGAGCAGTACTTC. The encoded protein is CATSRAPVALYEQYF.

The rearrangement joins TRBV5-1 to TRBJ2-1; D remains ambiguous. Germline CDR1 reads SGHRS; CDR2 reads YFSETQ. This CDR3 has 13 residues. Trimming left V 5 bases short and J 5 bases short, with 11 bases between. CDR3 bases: TGCGCCAGCAGGTTTGCGGAACACAATGAGCAGTTCTTC. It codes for CASRFAEHNEQFF.

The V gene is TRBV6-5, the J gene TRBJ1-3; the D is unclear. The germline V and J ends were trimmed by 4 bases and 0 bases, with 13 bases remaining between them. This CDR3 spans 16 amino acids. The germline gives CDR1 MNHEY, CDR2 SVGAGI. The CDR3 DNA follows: TGTGCCAGCAGTTTCTTTCGGGGTGTCTCTGGAAACACCATATATTTT. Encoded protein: CASSFFRGVSGNTIYF.

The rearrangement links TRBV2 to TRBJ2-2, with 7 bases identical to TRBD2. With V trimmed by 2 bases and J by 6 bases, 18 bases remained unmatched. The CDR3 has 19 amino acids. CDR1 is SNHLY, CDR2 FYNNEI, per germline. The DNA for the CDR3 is TGTGCCAGCAGTGAACGTCCCAGCGGGAAAGCTAAGGGAGCCGGGGAGCTGTTTTTT. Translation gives CASSERPSGKAKGAGELFF.